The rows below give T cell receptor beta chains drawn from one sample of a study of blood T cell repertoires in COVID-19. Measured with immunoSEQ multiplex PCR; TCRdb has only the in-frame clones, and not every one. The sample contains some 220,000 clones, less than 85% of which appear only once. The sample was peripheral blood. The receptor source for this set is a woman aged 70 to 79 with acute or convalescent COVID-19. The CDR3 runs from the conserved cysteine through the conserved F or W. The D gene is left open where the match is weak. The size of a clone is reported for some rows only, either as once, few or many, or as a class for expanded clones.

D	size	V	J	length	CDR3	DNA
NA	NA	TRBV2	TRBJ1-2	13	CASSSDRFYGYTF	TGTGCCAGCAGTTCAGACAGATTCTATGGCTACACCTTC
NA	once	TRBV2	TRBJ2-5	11	CASGRGETQYF	TGTGCCAGCGGTAGGGGGGAGACCCAGTACTTC
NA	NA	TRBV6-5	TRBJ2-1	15	CASRDYRSSYNEQFF	TGTGCCAGCAGAGACTATAGGAGCTCCTACAATGAGCAGTTCTTC
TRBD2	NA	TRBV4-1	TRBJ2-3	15	CASSQVGTSADTQYF	TGCGCCAGCAGCCAAGTCGGCACTAGCGCAGATACGCAGTATTTT
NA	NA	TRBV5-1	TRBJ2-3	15	CASSWWGRSTDTQYF	TGCGCCAGCAGCTGGTGGGGGAGGAGCACAGATACGCAGTATTTT
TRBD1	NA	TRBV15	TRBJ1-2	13	CATSSERQGSYTF	TGTGCCACCAGCAGTGAACGACAGGGTAGCTACACCTTC
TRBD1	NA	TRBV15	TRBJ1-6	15	CATSSGQGLGSPLHF	TGTGCCACCAGCAGCGGACAGGGGCTTGGGTCACCCCTCCACTTT
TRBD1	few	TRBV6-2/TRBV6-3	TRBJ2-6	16	CASSTTGVSGANVLTF	TGTGCCAGCAGTACGACAGGGGTCTCTGGGGCCAACGTCCTGACTTTC
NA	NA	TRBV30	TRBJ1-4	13	CAWSVQLNEKLFF	TGTGCCTGGAGTGTACAGCTTAATGAAAAACTGTTTTTT
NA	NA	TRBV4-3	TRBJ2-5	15	CASSQAPGRWETQYF	TGCGCCAGCAGCCAAGCTCCAGGGCGCTGGGAGACCCAGTACTTC